A single sample gave rise to the 24 T cell receptor beta chains below, sequenced in a study of blood T cell repertoires in COVID-19. Generated by immunoSEQ multiplex PCR, the TCRdb table keeps only in-frame clones and is missing some. This table holds tens of thousands of clones, more than 70% found once. Source material: peripheral blood. Source of these receptors: a woman aged 70-85 years with acute or convalescent COVID-19.

This clone came up once. The rearrangement joins TRBV5-4 to TRBJ2-2; D not certain. CDR1 SGHNT and CDR2 YYREEE come from the germline V gene (reference sequence). The CDR3 spans 16 residues. Trimming stripped 0 bases from V and 0 bases from J, with 9 bases between. The CDR3 reads CASSLGLSANTGELFF. The CDR3 DNA is TGTGCCAGCAGCTTGGGACTTTCCGCGAACACCGGGGAGCTGTTTTTT.

V and J are TRBV3-1 (or the pseudogene TRBV3-2) and TRBJ2-5, with 7 positions matching TRBD2. The V segment lost 5 bases and the J segment 4 bases; nucleotides outside the gene matches: 4. Germline lookup yields CDR1 LGHDT and CDR2 YNNKEL (reference sequence). CDR3 length equals 13 residues. The CDR3 DNA follows: TGTGCCAGCAGCGAGTGGGAGGGAGAGACCCAGTACTTC. Residues: CASSEWEGETQYF.

The chain links TRBV3-1 (or the pseudogene TRBV3-2) to TRBJ2-2, with TRBD2 matching 15 bases. Trimming took 4 bases from V and 5 from J; bases not matched to a gene: 8. Germline CDR1 and CDR2: LGHDT and YNNKEL (reference sequence). The CDR3 covers 18 residues. CDR3 sequence: CASSLAGGTSGRTGELFF. The CDR3 DNA reads as TGTGCCAGCAGCCTGGCCGGTGGGACTAGCGGGAGGACCGGGGAGCTGTTTTTT.

In its sample, this clone was seen a few times. V gene TRBV27 combines with J gene TRBJ1-1; perhaps TRBD1 as D (5 bases). V lost 2 bases and J 4 bases, leaving 14 bases between the germline ends. The CDR3 extends over 15 amino acids. Germline values: CDR1 MNHEY, CDR2 SMNVEV (reference sequence). As DNA, the CDR3 is TGTGCCAGCAGTTTAGAGCTGGGGCCGGTCACTGAAGCTTTCTTT. It yields the protein CASSLELGPVTEAFF.

V is TRBV4-3 and J is TRBJ2-3; D not resolved. The CDR3 extends over 13 amino acids. V gave up 2 bases and J gave up 4 bases, with 7 bases separating them. Germline CDR1 LGHNA, CDR2 YSLEER. The CDR3 DNA follows: TGCGCCAGCAGCCAATTCTCGGCAGATACGCAGTATTTT. Amino acid sequence: CASSQFSADTQYF.

This chain uses TRBV19 with TRBJ2-5; 8 nucleotides align to TRBD1. Per the germline V gene, CDR1 is LNHDA and CDR2 is SQIVND (reference sequence). This CDR3 has 15 residues. V lost 1 base, J lost 2 bases, and 3 bases stayed unmatched. CDR3 nucleotide sequence: TGTGCCAGTAGTATAGGGACAGGGCGGCAAGAGACCCAGTACTTC. The encoded protein is CASSIGTGRQETQYF.

The table lists this clone with a count of one. J is TRBJ1-2 and V is TRBV2; D remains ambiguous. V was clipped by 3 bases and J by 2 bases, with 13 bases between them. The CDR3 covers 15 residues. Germline CDR1 reads SNHLY; CDR2 reads FYNNEI. CDR3 sequence: CASSEGRSPNYGYTF. The DNA for the CDR3 is TGTGCCAGCAGTGAGGGCCGTTCGCCCAACTATGGCTACACCTTC.

The genes are TRBV23-1 and TRBJ2-5; D might be TRBD2 (6 bases). TRBV23-1 is assigned to the ORF class and has an uncertain function. There are 14 residues in the CDR3. Trimming pared 6 bases from V and 4 bases from J, leaving 15 bases between. The CDR3 spells CASRTGLSGETQYF. Here the CDR3 DNA reads TGCGCCAGCAGAACGGGACTTAGTGGAGAGACCCAGTACTTC.

The chain recombines TRBV11-2 with TRBJ2-7; D is ambiguous. The V gene lost 0 bases and the J gene lost 2 bases, with 11 bases spanning the gap. In germline, CDR1 is SGHAT, CDR2 FQNNGV. The CDR3 loop spans 15 amino acids. CDR3 sequence: CASSLDRDTTYEQYV. In DNA, the CDR3 is TGTGCCAGCAGCTTAGATCGCGACACAACCTACGAGCAGTACGTC.

As to this clone: Other DNA sequences in this sample translate to the same CDR3. This chain connects TRBV6-5 to TRBJ2-2, with D hard to call. The CDR3 sequence is 12 residues long. Trimming took off 4 bases at V and 2 bases at J, with 2 bases between the two ends. The germline gives CDR1 MNHEY, CDR2 SVGAGI. The CDR3 region has the DNA TGTGCCAGCAGTTCTAACACCGGGGAGCTGTTTTTT. It specifies CASSSNTGELFF.

This chain joins TRBV19 and TRBJ1-1; a weak D match, TRBD1 (5 bases). Looked up from germline, CDR1 is LNHDA and CDR2 is SQIVND (reference sequence). The CDR3 is made up of 14 amino acids. V was clipped by 1 base and J by 3 bases, with 9 bases between them. In DNA form, the CDR3 reads TGTGCCAGTAGTATAGCAGGGTACCACACTGAAGCTTTCTTT. It is translated as CASSIAGYHTEAFF.

This chain connects TRBV30 to TRBJ1-5, with D perhaps matching TRBD1 (6 bases). The V end lost 7 bases, the J end lost 0 bases, and 10 bases lay between the germline ends. Germline CDR1 GTSNPN, CDR2 SVGIG (reference sequence). The length of the CDR3 is 13 residues. In nucleotides, the CDR3 is TGTGCCTCAGGGGACGATAGCAATCAGCCCCAGCATTTT. This codes for CASGDDSNQPQHF.

The V call is TRBV19, the J call TRBJ2-3, with D tentatively TRBD1 (7 bases). Germline V gene data show CDR1 as LNHDA and CDR2 as SQIVND (reference sequence). This CDR3 has 18 amino acids. Trimming cost V 4 bases and J 6 bases, with 26 bases left between them. CDR3 sequence (DNA): TGTGCCAGTAGTAAGCTGGACAGGCGAGACCTTGGAGGGGATACGCAGTATTTT. Translating it yields CASSKLDRRDLGGDTQYF.

The rearrangement uses TRBV21-1 and TRBJ2-7; TRBD1 is taken as the D call from the table, unchecked against the DNA. TRBV21-1 is deemed a pseudogene. CDR3 length equals 12 residues. CDR3 protein: CASSRRPYEQYV. The CDR3 nucleotides read TGTGCCAGCAGCCGCAGGCCCTACGAGCAGTACGTC.

The sample holds one count of this clone. This chain links TRBV5-4 with TRBJ2-4, with 11 bases matching TRBD2. Germline CDR1 and CDR2: SGHNT and YYREEE (reference sequence). The CDR3 spans 15 residues. Losses at the gene ends were 4 bases for V and 6 bases for J; bases not matched to a gene: 6. In DNA, the CDR3 is TGTGCCAGCAGCCTACCGGGGACTAGCGGAAACATTCAGTACTTC. Translation: CASSLPGTSGNIQYF.

The CDR3 region is CASSPRLESSYNEQFF. The DNA for the CDR3 is TGTGCCAGCAGCCCCCGACTCGAGAGCTCCTACAATGAGCAGTTCTTC. The chain has TRBV7-9 and TRBJ2-1; D not resolved. The germline V and J ends were trimmed by 5 bases and 0 bases, with 14 bases remaining between them. Germline lookup yields CDR1 SEHNR and CDR2 FQNEAQ (reference sequence). The CDR3 is made up of 16 amino acids.

V gene TRBV6-5 combines with J gene TRBJ2-5; D is possibly TRBD1 (6 bases). Germline CDR1 and CDR2: MNHEY and SVGAGI. This CDR3 has 13 residues. V was trimmed by 6 bases and J by 4 bases, leaving 12 bases between them. CDR3 sequence: CASSLQGLETQYF. The CDR3 DNA follows: TGTGCCAGCAGCCTCCAGGGGTTAGAGACCCAGTACTTC.

The V gene is TRBV27, the J gene TRBJ2-3, with TRBD1 matching over 7 bases. The J segment lost 1 base and the V segment lost 10 bases, leaving 11 bases of the junction unmatched. Germline CDR1 is MNHEY and CDR2 is SMNVEV (reference sequence). The CDR3 has 15 amino acids. The chain's CDR3 is CATRQGFSRTDTQYF. The CDR3, as DNA: TGTGCCACCAGACAGGGCTTCAGTCGCACAGATACGCAGTATTTT.

This sequence joins TRBV5-1 and TRBJ1-1; D may be TRBD1 (6 bases). V lost 4 bases, J lost 5 bases, and 21 bases lay in between. Germline CDR1 and CDR2: SGHRS and YFSETQ. This CDR3 has 16 amino acids. CDR3 amino acids: CASSGVDFRGGTEAFF. CDR3 sequence (DNA): TGCGCCAGCAGCGGAGTGGACTTCAGAGGGGGAACTGAAGCTTTCTTT.

The chain carries TRBV9 and TRBJ1-2, with 7 bases identical to TRBD1. V shed 4 bases and J 8 bases; nucleotides not matched to a gene: 8. The CDR3 spans 13 residues. CDR1 and CDR2 (germline): SGDLS, YYNGEE. CDR3 sequence (DNA): TGTGCCAGCAGCCAAACGACAGGGAAAGGCTACACCTTC. Translated, it gives CASSQTTGKGYTF.

This chain connects TRBV4-1 to TRBJ2-3; D is perhaps TRBD2 (5 bases). Trimming pared 1 base from V and 5 bases from J, leaving 7 bases between. The CDR3 sequence is 13 residues long. Germline V gene sequence: CDR1 MGHRA, CDR2 YSYEKL. CDR3 DNA: TGCGCCAGCAGCCAAGTCAGCGGAGATACGCAGTATTTT. As protein: CASSQVSGDTQYF.

The chain employs TRBV3-1 (or the pseudogene TRBV3-2) and TRBJ1-1, with D unclear. The CDR3 runs to 14 residues. Germline V gives CDR1 LGHDT, CDR2 YNNKEL (reference sequence). Trimming cost V 3 bases and J 2 bases, with 10 bases left between them. The chain's CDR3 is CASSQWSGNTEAFF. The CDR3 DNA is TGTGCCAGCAGCCAGTGGTCAGGCAACACTGAAGCTTTCTTT.

In its sample, this clone was seen once. V is TRBV10-3 and J is TRBJ2-3; TRBD2 aligns across 9 bases. This CDR3 is 18 amino acids long. The germline gives CDR1 ENHRY, CDR2 SYGVKD. V was clipped by 0 bases and J by 0 bases; unmatched bases: 7. CDR3 amino acids: CAISESGQAGGSTDTQYF. CDR3 coding DNA: TGTGCCATCAGTGAGTCGGGGCAAGCGGGGGGTAGCACAGATACGCAGTATTTT.

This clone was recorded only once. The chain uses TRBV6-1 and TRBJ1-4; maybe TRBD1 (6 bases). V was trimmed by 3 bases and J by 8 bases, leaving 16 bases between them. CDR1 MNHNS and CDR2 SASEGT come from the germline V gene. The CDR3 consists of 15 residues. CDR3 loop: CASSDLWGGREKLFF. CDR3 bases: TGTGCCAGCAGTGACCTCTGGGGGGGGCGAGAAAAACTGTTTTTT.